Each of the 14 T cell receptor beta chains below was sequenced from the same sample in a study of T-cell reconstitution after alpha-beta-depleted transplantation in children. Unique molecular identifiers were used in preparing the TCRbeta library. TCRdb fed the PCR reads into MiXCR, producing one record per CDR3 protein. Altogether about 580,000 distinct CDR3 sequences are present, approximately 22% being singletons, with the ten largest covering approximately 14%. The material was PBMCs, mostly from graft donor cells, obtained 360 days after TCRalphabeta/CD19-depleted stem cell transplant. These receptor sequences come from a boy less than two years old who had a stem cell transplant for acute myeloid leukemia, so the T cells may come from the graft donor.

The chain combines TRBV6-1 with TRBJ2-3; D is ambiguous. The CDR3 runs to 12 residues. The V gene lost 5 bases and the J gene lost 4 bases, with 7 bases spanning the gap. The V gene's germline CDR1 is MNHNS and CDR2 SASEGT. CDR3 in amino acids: CASSKFPDTQYF. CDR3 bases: TGTGCCAGCAGTAAATTCCCAGATACGCAGTATTTT.

The CDR3 DNA sequence: TGTGCCACCAGCCCACAGGGGTACACCGGGGAGCTGTTTTTT. This encodes CATSPQGYTGELFF. The chain employs TRBV15 and TRBJ2-2; 7 bases match TRBD1. CDR3 length: 14 amino acids. Germline loops: CDR1 LNHNV, CDR2 YYDKDF (reference sequence). The junction had 3 bases not matched to a gene; V was cut back by 5 bases and J by 3 bases.

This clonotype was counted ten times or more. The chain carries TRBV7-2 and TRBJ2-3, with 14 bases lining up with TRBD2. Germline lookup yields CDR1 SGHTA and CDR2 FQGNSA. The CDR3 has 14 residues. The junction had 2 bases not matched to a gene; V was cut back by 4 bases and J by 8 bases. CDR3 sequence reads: CASSSGTSGGTQYF. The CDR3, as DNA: TGTGCCAGCAGCTCTGGGACTAGCGGGGGTACGCAGTATTTT.

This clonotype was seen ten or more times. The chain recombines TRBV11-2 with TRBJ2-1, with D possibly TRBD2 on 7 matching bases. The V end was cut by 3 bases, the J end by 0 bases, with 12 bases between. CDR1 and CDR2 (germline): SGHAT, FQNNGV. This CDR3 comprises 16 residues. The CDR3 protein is CASSFLRGASYNEQFF. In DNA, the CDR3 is TGTGCCAGCAGCTTCCTCCGGGGGGCCTCCTACAATGAGCAGTTCTTC.

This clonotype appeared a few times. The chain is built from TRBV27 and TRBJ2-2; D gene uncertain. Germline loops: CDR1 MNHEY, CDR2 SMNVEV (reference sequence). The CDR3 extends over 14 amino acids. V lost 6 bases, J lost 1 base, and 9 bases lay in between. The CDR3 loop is CASSIAGNTGELFF. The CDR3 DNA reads TGTGCCAGCAGCATCGCAGGGAACACCGGGGAGCTGTTTTTT.

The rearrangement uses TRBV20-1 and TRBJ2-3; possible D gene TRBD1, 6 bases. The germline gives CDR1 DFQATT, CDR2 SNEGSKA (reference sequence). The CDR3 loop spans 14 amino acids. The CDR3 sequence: CRVWEQGTPDTQYF. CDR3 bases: TGCAGGGTATGGGAACAGGGTACTCCAGATACGCAGTATTTT.

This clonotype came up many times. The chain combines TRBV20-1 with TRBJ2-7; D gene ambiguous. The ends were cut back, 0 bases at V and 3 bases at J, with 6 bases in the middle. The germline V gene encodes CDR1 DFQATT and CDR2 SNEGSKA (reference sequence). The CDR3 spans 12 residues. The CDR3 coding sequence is TGCAGTGCTAGAGATCAAATCTACGAGCAGTACTTC. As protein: CSARDQIYEQYF.

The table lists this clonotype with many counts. In DNA, the CDR3 is TGTGCCAGCAGCTTTGGGACAGGGGGAACGGTGCAGTTCTTC. Its translation: CASSFGTGGTVQFF. The J gene is TRBJ2-1, the V gene TRBV7-9, with 11 bases that match TRBD1. The CDR3 sequence is 14 residues long. Germline V gene sequence: CDR1 SEHNR, CDR2 FQNEAQ (reference sequence). V gave up 3 bases and J gave up 12 bases; unmatched junction bases: 7.

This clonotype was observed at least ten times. The CDR3 coding sequence is TGTGCCAGTGCACGCATCAAGGCAGGGTTCCAAGAGACCCAGTACTTC. It codes for CASARIKAGFQETQYF. This chain links TRBV6-1 with TRBJ2-5; possibly TRBD1 for D (5 bases). Looked up from germline, CDR1 is MNHNS and CDR2 is SASEGT. Trimming took 9 bases from V and 1 from J, leaving 21 bases between them. This CDR3 comprises 16 residues.

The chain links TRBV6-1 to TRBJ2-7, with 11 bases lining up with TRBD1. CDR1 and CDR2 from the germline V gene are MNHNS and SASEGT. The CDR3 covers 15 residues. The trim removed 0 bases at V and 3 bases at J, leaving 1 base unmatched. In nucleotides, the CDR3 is TGTGCCAGCAGTGAAGCCGGGACAGGGGGCTACGAGCAGTACTTC. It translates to CASSEAGTGGYEQYF.

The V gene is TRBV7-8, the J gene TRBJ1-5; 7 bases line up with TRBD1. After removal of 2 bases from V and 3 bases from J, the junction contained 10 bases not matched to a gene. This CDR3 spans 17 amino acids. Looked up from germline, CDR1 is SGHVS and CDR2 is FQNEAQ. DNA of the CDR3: TGTGCCAGCAGCTTAAGAGGGGGGGACAGTCCCAATCAGCCCCAGCATTTT. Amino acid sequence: CASSLRGGDSPNQPQHF.

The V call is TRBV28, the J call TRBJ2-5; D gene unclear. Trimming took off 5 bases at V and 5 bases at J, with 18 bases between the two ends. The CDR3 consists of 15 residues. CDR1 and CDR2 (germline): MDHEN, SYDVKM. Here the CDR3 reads CASSQLNAYGETQYF. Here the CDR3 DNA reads TGTGCCAGCAGTCAACTCAACGCATATGGGGAGACCCAGTACTTC. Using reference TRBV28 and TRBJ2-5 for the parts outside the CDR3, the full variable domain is DVKVTQSSRYLVKRTGEKVFLECVQDMDHENMFWYRQDPGLGLRLIYFSYDVKMKEKGDIPEGYSVSREKKERFSLILESASTNQTSMYLCASSQLNAYGETQYFGPGTRLLVL.

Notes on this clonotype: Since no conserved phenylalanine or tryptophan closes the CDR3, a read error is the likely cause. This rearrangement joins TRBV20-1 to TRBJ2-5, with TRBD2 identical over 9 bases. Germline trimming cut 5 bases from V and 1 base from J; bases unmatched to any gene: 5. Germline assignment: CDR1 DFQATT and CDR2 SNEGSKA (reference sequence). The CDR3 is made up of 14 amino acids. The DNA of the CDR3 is TGCAGTGCTGCGCGGGGGGGAAGCCAAGAGACCCAGTACGTC. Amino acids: CSAARGGSQETQYV.

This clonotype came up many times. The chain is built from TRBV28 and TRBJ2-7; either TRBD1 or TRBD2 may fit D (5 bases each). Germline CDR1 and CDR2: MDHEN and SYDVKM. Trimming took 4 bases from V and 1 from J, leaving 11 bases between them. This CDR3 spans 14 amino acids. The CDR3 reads CASSSGTDSYEQYV. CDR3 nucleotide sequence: TGTGCCAGCAGTTCTGGGACCGATTCCTACGAGCAGTACGTC.